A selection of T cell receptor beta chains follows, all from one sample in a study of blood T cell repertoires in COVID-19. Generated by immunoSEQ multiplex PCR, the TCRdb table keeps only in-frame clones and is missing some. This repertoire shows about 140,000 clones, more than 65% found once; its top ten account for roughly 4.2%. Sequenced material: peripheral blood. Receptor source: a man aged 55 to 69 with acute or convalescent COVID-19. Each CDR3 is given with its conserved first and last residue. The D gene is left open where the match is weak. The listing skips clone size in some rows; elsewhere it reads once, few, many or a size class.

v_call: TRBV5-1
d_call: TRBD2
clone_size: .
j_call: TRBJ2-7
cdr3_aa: CASSQPLAGVGDEQYF
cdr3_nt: TGCGCCAGCAGCCAACCCCTAGCGGGAGTAGGAGACGAGCAGTACTTC

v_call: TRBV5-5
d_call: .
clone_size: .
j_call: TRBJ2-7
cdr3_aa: CASSLGGAGYEQYF
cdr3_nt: TGTGCCAGCAGCTTGGGCGGGGCAGGCTACGAGCAGTACTTC

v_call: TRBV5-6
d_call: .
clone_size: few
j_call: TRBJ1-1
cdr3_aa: CASSDKRGGTEAFF
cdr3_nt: TGTGCCAGCAGCGATAAAAGGGGTGGCACTGAAGCTTTCTTT

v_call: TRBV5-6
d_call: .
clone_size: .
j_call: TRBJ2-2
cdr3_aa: CASSLVGQNTGELFF
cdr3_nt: TGTGCCAGCAGCTTGGTGGGACAAAACACCGGGGAGCTGTTTTTT

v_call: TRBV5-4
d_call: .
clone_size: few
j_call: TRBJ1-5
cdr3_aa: CASSLGGLHNQPQHF
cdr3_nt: TGTGCCAGCAGCTTGGGAGGGTTGCACAATCAGCCCCAGCATTTT

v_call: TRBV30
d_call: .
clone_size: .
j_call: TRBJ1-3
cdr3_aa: CAWSVRQLGNTIYF
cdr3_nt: TGTGCCTGGAGTGTACGACAGCTTGGAAACACCATATATTTT

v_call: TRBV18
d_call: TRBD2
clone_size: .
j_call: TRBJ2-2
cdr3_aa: CASSPRLAGGSNTGELFF
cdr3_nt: TGTGCCAGCTCACCCCGACTAGCGGGAGGCTCGAACACCGGGGAGCTGTTTTTT

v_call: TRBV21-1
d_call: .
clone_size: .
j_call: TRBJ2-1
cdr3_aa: CASTADRGQGAYDEQFF
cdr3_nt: TGTGCCAGCACCGCGGATCGAGGACAGGGGGCCTATGATGAGCAGTTCTTC

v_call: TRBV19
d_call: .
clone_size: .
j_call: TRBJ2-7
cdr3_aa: CASSISPGTYEQYF
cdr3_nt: TGTGCCAGTAGTATTAGCCCAGGGACCTACGAGCAGTACTTC

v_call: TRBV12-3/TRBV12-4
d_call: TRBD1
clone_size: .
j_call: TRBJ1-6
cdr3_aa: CASSGTEYSPLHF
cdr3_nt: TGTGCCAGCAGCGGGACAGAGTATTCACCCCTCCACTTT

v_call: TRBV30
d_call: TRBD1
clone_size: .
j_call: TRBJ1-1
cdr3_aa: CAWSRGGTGEAFF
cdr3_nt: TGTGCCTGGAGCAGAGGGGGCACTGGTGAAGCTTTCTTT

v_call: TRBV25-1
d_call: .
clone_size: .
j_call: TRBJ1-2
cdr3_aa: CASSESGNYGYTF
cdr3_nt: TGTGCCAGCAGTGAATCAGGAAACTATGGCTACACCTTC

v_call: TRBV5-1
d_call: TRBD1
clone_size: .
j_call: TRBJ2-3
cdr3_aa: CASSLAGTGARDTQYF
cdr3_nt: TGCGCCAGCAGCTTGGCCGGGACAGGGGCGAGAGATACGCAGTATTTT